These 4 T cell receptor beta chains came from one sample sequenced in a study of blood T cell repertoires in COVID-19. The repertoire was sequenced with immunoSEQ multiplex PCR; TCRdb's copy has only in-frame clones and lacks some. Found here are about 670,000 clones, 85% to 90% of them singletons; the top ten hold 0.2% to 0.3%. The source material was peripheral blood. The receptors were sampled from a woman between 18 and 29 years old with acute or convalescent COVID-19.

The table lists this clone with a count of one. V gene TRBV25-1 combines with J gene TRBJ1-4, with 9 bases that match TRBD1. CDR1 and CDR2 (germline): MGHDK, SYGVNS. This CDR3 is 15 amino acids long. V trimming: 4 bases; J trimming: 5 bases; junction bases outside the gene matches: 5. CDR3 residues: CASSVDGTGNEKLFF. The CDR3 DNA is TGTGCCAGCAGTGTTGACGGGACAGGGAATGAAAAACTGTTTTTT.

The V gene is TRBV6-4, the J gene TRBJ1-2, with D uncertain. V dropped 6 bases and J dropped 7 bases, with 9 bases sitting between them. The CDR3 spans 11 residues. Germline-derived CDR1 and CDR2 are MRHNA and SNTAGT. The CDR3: CASSGGSGYTF. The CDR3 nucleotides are TGTGCCAGCAGCGGAGGGTCTGGCTACACCTTC.

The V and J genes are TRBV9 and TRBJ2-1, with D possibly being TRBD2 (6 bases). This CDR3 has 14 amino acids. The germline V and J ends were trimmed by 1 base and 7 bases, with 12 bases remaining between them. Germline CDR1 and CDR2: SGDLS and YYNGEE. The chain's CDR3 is CASSVSLATNEQFF. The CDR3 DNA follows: TGTGCCAGCAGCGTAAGTCTAGCGACTAATGAGCAGTTCTTC. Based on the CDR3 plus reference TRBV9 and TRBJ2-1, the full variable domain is DSGVTQTPKHLITATGQRVTLRCSPRSGDLSVYWYQQSLDQGLQFLIQYYNGEERAKGNILERFSAQQFPDLHSELNLSSLELGDSALYFCASSVSLATNEQFFGPGTRLTVL.

The CDR3 DNA follows: TGTGCCAGCAGTTTATTGACTAGCCGCCACGAGCAGTACTTC. Encoded protein: CASSLLTSRHEQYF. This chain links TRBV27 with TRBJ2-7; 7 nucleotides agree with TRBD2. The germline gives CDR1 MNHEY, CDR2 SMNVEV (reference sequence). V was clipped by 1 base and J by 5 bases; unmatched bases: 5. CDR3 size: 14 residues.